The source of this T cell receptor (beta chain) is a study of circulating and synovial CD4+ cells in juvenile arthritis. Study-level results: Compared with bulk blood, circulating pathogenic-like lymphocytes shared substantially more CDR3 sequences with synovial T cells.

Concerning this clone: No antigen is known for it.

Some clones are missing from TCRdb's copy, which holds only in-frame ones; the method was immunoSEQ multiplex PCR. In the table there are tens of thousands of clones, about 95% of which are singletons. Germline CDR1 and CDR2: SGHNT and YYREEE (reference sequence). This CDR3 is 14 amino acids long. The V and J ends lost 4 bases and 1 base, in that order; junction bases with no gene match: 4. The sequencing sample was made of CD4+ T cells from blood. The source of this sequence is a human donor with juvenile idiopathic arthritis. The gene calls are TRBV5-4 and TRBJ1-1; 7 positions agree with TRBD1. The CDR3 sequence is CASSPRTGNTEAFF. The CDR3 bases are TGTGCCAGCAGCCCGCGGACAGGGAACACTGAAGCTTTCTTT.